One sample yielded the 30 T cell receptor beta chains listed below, sequenced in a study of blood T cell repertoires in COVID-19. The data were produced by immunoSEQ multiplex PCR, yet TCRdb's version contains in-frame clones alone and is incomplete. The table records more than 450,000 clones, approximately 86% of them present only once. The specimen sequenced was PBMCs or T cells enriched from blood (not recorded which). Every receptor here comes from a woman under 30 who had recovered from COVID-19.

The chain couples TRBV7-2 to TRBJ2-3, with 7 bases fitting TRBD2. The CDR3 covers 15 residues. Germline CDR1 reads SGHTA; CDR2 reads FQGNSA. V lost 3 bases, J lost 5 bases, and 8 bases stayed unmatched. CDR3 DNA sequence: TGTGCCAGCAGCTTGACGGGGGGAGCAGGAGATACGCAGTATTTT. Translating it yields CASSLTGGAGDTQYF.

The chain is built from TRBV5-1 and TRBJ2-3, with TRBD1 matching 7 bases. This CDR3 contains 15 residues. Per the germline V gene, CDR1 is SGHRS and CDR2 is YFSETQ. The junction had 6 bases not matched to a gene; V was cut back by 4 bases and J by 1 base. The CDR3 nucleotides are TGCGCCAGCAGCCCACAAGGACAGGGCACAGATACGCAGTATTTT. It specifies CASSPQGQGTDTQYF.

V is TRBV30 and J is TRBJ2-5; D may be TRBD2 (6 bases). V lost 0 bases to trimming and J lost 4 bases, with 15 bases between them. This CDR3 has 15 amino acids. CDR1 and CDR2 (germline): GTSNPN, SVGIG (reference sequence). The DNA for the CDR3 is TGTGCCTGGAGTGTATCTAGCGAGCAGGGAGAGACCCAGTACTTC. It translates to CAWSVSSEQGETQYF. The whole variable domain, remainder taken from reference TRBV30 and TRBJ2-5, is SQTIHQWPATLVQPVGSPLSLECTVEGTSNPNLYWYRQAAGRGLQLLFYSVGIGQISSEVPQNLSASRPQDRQFILSSKKLLLSDSGFYLCAWSVSSEQGETQYFGPGTRLLVL.

The rearrangement joins TRBV5-1 to TRBJ2-5, with 13 bases matching TRBD2. Germline CDR1 SGHRS, CDR2 YFSETQ. V was pared by 0 bases and J by 9 bases, with 11 bases of the junction left unmatched. The CDR3 spans 17 residues. The CDR3 reads CASSLGLAGGTARAQYF. The DNA for the CDR3 is TGCGCCAGCAGCTTGGGACTAGCGGGGGGCACTGCGAGAGCCCAGTACTTC. Filled out from reference TRBV5-1 and TRBJ2-5, the complete variable domain reads KAGVTQTPRYLIKTRGQQVTLSCSPISGHRSVSWYQQTPGQGLQFLFEYFSETQRNKGNFPGRFSGRQFSNSRSEMNVSTLELGDSALYLCASSLGLAGGTARAQYFGPGTRLLVL.

The chain carries TRBV7-9 and TRBJ1-1; possible D gene TRBD1, 5 bases. CDR3 length: 14 amino acids. Germline V gene lookup returns CDR1 SEHNR and CDR2 FQNEAQ (reference sequence). V lost 0 bases to trimming and J lost 14 bases, with 19 bases between them. The DNA of the CDR3 is TGTGCCAGCAGCTTAGCGCACCTCGCGGGGCAGTGGTTCTTT. Its translation is CASSLAHLAGQWFF. Full variable domain (rest looked up from reference TRBV7-9 and TRBJ1-1): DTGVSQNPRHKITKRGQNVTFRCDPISEHNRLYWYRQTLGQGPEFLTYFQNEAQLEKSRLLSDRFSAERPKGSFSTLEIQRTEQGDSAMYLCASSLAHLAGQWFFGQGTRLTVV.

The CDR3 region has the DNA TGTGCCTCCTCTGGGCTCTCTGGAAACACCATATATTTT. Encoded protein: CASSGLSGNTIYF. The V gene is TRBV7-9, the J gene TRBJ1-3, with D unresolved. The CDR3 contains 13 residues. Trimming shortened V by 11 bases and J by 0 bases, and 11 bases separated the two germline ends. CDR1 and CDR2 (germline): SEHNR, FQNEAQ (reference sequence).

In its sample, this clone was seen a few times. The J gene is TRBJ2-5, the V gene TRBV3-1 (or the pseudogene TRBV3-2), with D possibly being TRBD2 (6 bases). This CDR3 has 15 amino acids. Germline V gene data show CDR1 as LGHDT and CDR2 as YNNKEL (reference sequence). V dropped 5 bases and J dropped 2 bases, with 15 bases sitting between them. The DNA for the CDR3 is TGTGCCAGCAGCTCCCGGGACTCAGGGCAAGAGACCCAGTACTTC. It codes for CASSSRDSGQETQYF.

This rearrangement joins TRBV24-1 to TRBJ1-2, with 10 bases fitting TRBD1. The CDR3 spans 14 residues. Germline CDR1 reads KGHDR; CDR2 reads SFDVKD. Trimming removed 12 bases from V and 4 bases from J; junction bases left unmatched: 10. Written as DNA, the CDR3 is TGTGCCGTACCGGGACGGGACAGGGGCTATGGCTACACCTTC. Protein: CAVPGRDRGYGYTF.

The rearrangement uses TRBV9 and TRBJ2-2; a weak D match, TRBD2 (6 bases). Germline CDR1 is SGDLS and CDR2 is YYNGEE. Between the trimmed V and J ends, which lost 4 bases and 7 bases, there was a span of 14 bases. This CDR3 is 14 amino acids long. The CDR3 coding sequence is TGTGCCAGCAGCCCCCTGGTGGGGGGCGGGGAGCTGTTTTTT. This gives the protein CASSPLVGGGELFF.

The DNA of the CDR3 is TGTGCCAGCAGCTTGGCCGAGATCTACGAGCAGTACTTC. This encodes CASSLAEIYEQYF. The chain uses TRBV5-5 and TRBJ2-7; D call uncertain. Between the trimmed V and J ends, which lost 0 bases and 3 bases, there was a span of 7 bases. Per the germline V gene, CDR1 is SGHKS and CDR2 is YYEKEE (reference sequence). The CDR3 has 13 amino acids. The whole variable domain, remainder taken from reference TRBV5-5 and TRBJ2-7, is DAGVTQSPTHLIKTRGQQVTLRCSPISGHKSVSWYQQVLGQGPQFIFQYYEKEERGRGNFPDRFSARQFPNYSSELNVNALLLGDSALYLCASSLAEIYEQYFGPGTRLTVT.

The V call is TRBV7-9, the J call TRBJ1-1; D possibly corresponds to TRBD1 (6 bases). CDR1 SEHNR and CDR2 FQNEAQ come from the germline V gene (reference sequence). The CDR3 has 15 residues. The V and J ends lost 0 bases and 6 bases respectively, with 14 bases between them. The CDR3 DNA is TGTGCCAGCAGCTTAGCCAGGGGTCAATTCCCTGAAGCTTTCTTT. As protein: CASSLARGQFPEAFF.

This chain links TRBV28 with TRBJ1-1; the match to TRBD1 covers 10 bases. V lost 5 bases, J lost 9 bases, and 6 bases stayed unmatched. CDR1 is MDHEN and CDR2 is SYDVKM in the germline V gene. CDR3 length equals 13 residues. CDR3 amino acids: CASSLPGQGKAFF. The CDR3 nucleotides read TGTGCCAGCAGTCTCCCGGGACAGGGGAAAGCTTTCTTT.

The CDR3 region is CAWSGALWTGELFF. CDR3 bases: TGTGCCTGGAGTGGAGCCCTCTGGACCGGGGAGCTGTTTTTT. The chain links TRBV30 to TRBJ2-2; D gene ambiguous. V shed 1 base and J shed 5 bases, with 11 bases lying between them. The germline CDR1 and CDR2 sequences are GTSNPN and SVGIG (reference sequence). The CDR3 has 14 amino acids.

The rearrangement uses TRBV28 and TRBJ2-7, with 7 bases identical to TRBD1. This CDR3 has 14 amino acids. J gave up 1 base and V 3 bases, and 3 bases lay outside the gene matches. The germline CDR1 and CDR2 sequences are MDHEN and SYDVKM. CDR3 sequence reads: CASSFTGDSYEQYF. The CDR3 DNA reads TGTGCCAGCAGTTTTACAGGGGATTCCTACGAGCAGTACTTC.

V is TRBV19 and J is TRBJ1-1; D not resolved. Deletions cut 5 bases from V and 7 bases from J, with 8 bases between. Germline loops: CDR1 LNHDA, CDR2 SQIVND (reference sequence). The length of the CDR3 is 11 residues. The CDR3 sequence: CASSPGIEAFF. For the CDR3, the DNA is TGTGCCAGTAGTCCGGGGATTGAAGCTTTCTTT. The whole variable domain, remainder taken from reference TRBV19 and TRBJ1-1, is DGGITQSPKYLFRKEGQNVTLSCEQNLNHDAMYWYRQDPGQGLRLIYYSQIVNDFQKGDIAEGYSVSREKKESFPLTVTSAQKNPTAFYLCASSPGIEAFFGQGTRLTVV.

J is TRBJ2-7 and V is TRBV27, with 7 bases aligning to TRBD1. From germline, CDR1 is MNHEY and CDR2 SMNVEV (reference sequence). The length of the CDR3 is 16 residues. V gave up 2 bases and J gave up 1 base; unmatched junction bases: 8. The CDR3 spells CASSLRGHHLSYEQYF. For the CDR3, the DNA is TGTGCCAGCAGTTTAAGGGGGCACCATTTATCCTACGAGCAGTACTTC.

This clone showed up just a few times. This chain links TRBV30 with TRBJ1-2; TRBD1 might be the D (5 bases). The CDR3 is made up of 15 amino acids. Germline loops: CDR1 GTSNPN, CDR2 SVGIG (reference sequence). The V gene lost 4 bases and the J gene lost 6 bases, with 21 bases spanning the gap. CDR3 residues: CAWTVGGVWENGYTF. The CDR3 DNA follows: TGTGCCTGGACTGTGGGGGGAGTTTGGGAAAATGGCTACACCTTC.

V usage is TRBV5-1 and J usage is TRBJ2-7; possible D gene TRBD2, 5 bases. Germline CDR1 is SGHRS and CDR2 is YFSETQ. Trimming removed 0 bases from V and 5 bases from J, with 9 bases in between. The CDR3 is 13 amino acids. The CDR3 nucleotides read TGCGCCAGCAGCTTGGAGGACGGGAACGAGCAGTACTTC. This encodes CASSLEDGNEQYF.

The chain joins TRBV2 to TRBJ1-5; 8 bases match TRBD1. CDR1 SNHLY and CDR2 FYNNEI come from the germline V gene. Unmatched junction bases numbered 11, after V lost 6 bases and J lost 10 bases. This CDR3 region has 14 residues. The DNA of the CDR3 is TGTGCCAGCAGGCAAGACAGGGGCGAGGAACCCCAGCATTTT. Its protein is CASRQDRGEEPQHF. Full variable domain (outside the CDR3, taken from reference TRBV2 and TRBJ1-5): EPEVTQTPSHQVTQMGQEVILRCVPISNHLYFYWYRQILGQKVEFLVSFYNNEISEKSEIFDDQFSVERPDGSNFTLKIRSTKLEDSAMYFCASRQDRGEEPQHFGDGTRLSIL.

CDR3 sequence: CASSPAGGNSPLHF. CDR3 nucleotide sequence: TGCGCCAGCAGCCCTGCGGGGGGTAATTCACCCCTCCACTTT. The chain has TRBV10-2 and TRBJ1-6; maybe TRBD1 (5 bases). The V gene's germline CDR1 is WSHSY and CDR2 SAAADI. The CDR3 has 14 residues. Trimming took 6 bases from V and 6 from J, leaving 12 bases between them.

The chain joins TRBV10-3 to TRBJ2-7, with D maybe TRBD1 (6 bases). Germline CDR1 and CDR2: ENHRY and SYGVKD. Trimming left V 10 bases short and J 2 bases short, with 12 bases between. The CDR3 spans 12 residues. CDR3 DNA: TGTGCCACCTGGAAGGGGGCCTACGAGCAGTACTTC. Its protein product is CATWKGAYEQYF.

V gene TRBV11-2 combines with J gene TRBJ1-4, with D possibly TRBD1 on 5 matching bases. Trimming cost V 1 base and J 7 bases, with 13 bases left between them. Germline V CDR1 and CDR2: SGHAT, FQNNGV. The CDR3 is 15 amino acids. Here the CDR3 DNA reads TGTGCCAGCAGCTTAGCAGGGCCCATAAGTGAAAAACTGTTTTTT. Residues: CASSLAGPISEKLFF.

CDR3 sequence (DNA): TGTGCCAGCAGTGTTCAGGTTAATTCTGCCCTCCACTTT. It codes for CASSVQVNSALHF. The chain is built from TRBV2 and TRBJ1-6; D is unclear. The CDR3 loop spans 13 amino acids. V shed 4 bases and J shed 14 bases, with 15 bases lying between them. The germline CDR1 and CDR2 sequences are SNHLY and FYNNEI.

This clone was seen a handful of times. The chain's CDR3 is CASGEAGPGELFF. The CDR3 nucleotides read TGTGCCAGCGGCGAGGCAGGGCCCGGGGAGCTGTTTTTT. The V and J genes are TRBV6-6 and TRBJ2-2; weak D call: TRBD1 (5 bases). Per germline, CDR1 MNHNY and CDR2 SVGAGI (reference sequence). Trimming cost V 8 bases and J 6 bases, with 13 bases left between them. This CDR3 has 13 residues.

The chain employs TRBV3-1 (or the pseudogene TRBV3-2) and TRBJ2-1; 9 bases are a match to TRBD2. Germline CDR1 and CDR2: LGHDT and YNNKEL (reference sequence). V gave up 3 bases and J gave up 6 bases; unmatched junction bases: 9. The CDR3 runs 16 residues. The CDR3 nucleotides are TGTGCCAGCAGCCAGGATCTAGCGGGGAGCATCAATGAGCAGTTCTTC. Translating gives CASSQDLAGSINEQFF.

The gene calls are TRBV7-8 and TRBJ2-1, with D possibly matching TRBD1 (6 bases). V lost 5 bases to trimming and J lost 0 bases, with 11 bases between them. Germline V lookup: CDR1 SGHVS, CDR2 FQNEAQ. The CDR3 loop spans 15 amino acids. The CDR3 here is CASSDRIVSYNEQFF. The DNA of the CDR3 is TGTGCCAGCAGCGACAGGATTGTCTCCTACAATGAGCAGTTCTTC.

The V call is TRBV30, the J call TRBJ1-6, with a weak D call TRBD1 (6 bases). Trimming stripped 4 bases from V and 7 bases from J, with 14 bases between. The CDR3 spans 14 residues. The germline V gene encodes CDR1 GTSNPN and CDR2 SVGIG (reference sequence). CDR3 protein: CAWMQGHLNSPLHF. For the CDR3, the DNA is TGTGCCTGGATGCAGGGACACCTCAATTCACCCCTCCACTTT.

A few counts support this clone. The genes are TRBV29-1 and TRBJ1-1; a weak D match, TRBD1 (5 bases). Trimming took off 3 bases at V and 10 bases at J, with 15 bases between the two ends. CDR3 length: 12 amino acids. Germline CDR1 SQVTM, CDR2 ANQGSEA. The CDR3, as DNA: TGCAGCGTTGAGAGACTGGGGCTCGGAGCTTTCTTT. Translation gives CSVERLGLGAFF.

This chain joins TRBV7-6 and TRBJ2-7, with D maybe TRBD1 (5 bases). The CDR3 has 14 amino acids. Deletions cut 3 bases from V and 4 bases from J, with 13 bases between. CDR1 and CDR2 from the germline V gene are SGHVS and FNYEAQ. In nucleotides, the CDR3 is TGTGCCAGCAGCTTCGGGCAGGGCGAGTACGAGCAGTACTTC. This gives the protein CASSFGQGEYEQYF.

This clone appeared a single time. J is TRBJ1-5 and V is TRBV7-2, with D possibly matching TRBD1 (5 bases). The germline CDR1 and CDR2 sequences are SGHTA and FQGNSA. The germline V and J ends were trimmed by 1 base and 5 bases, with 12 bases remaining between them. The CDR3 covers 15 residues. The CDR3 sequence: CASSLGWGRDQPQHF. The CDR3 DNA sequence: TGTGCCAGCAGCTTAGGGTGGGGCAGGGATCAGCCCCAGCATTTT.